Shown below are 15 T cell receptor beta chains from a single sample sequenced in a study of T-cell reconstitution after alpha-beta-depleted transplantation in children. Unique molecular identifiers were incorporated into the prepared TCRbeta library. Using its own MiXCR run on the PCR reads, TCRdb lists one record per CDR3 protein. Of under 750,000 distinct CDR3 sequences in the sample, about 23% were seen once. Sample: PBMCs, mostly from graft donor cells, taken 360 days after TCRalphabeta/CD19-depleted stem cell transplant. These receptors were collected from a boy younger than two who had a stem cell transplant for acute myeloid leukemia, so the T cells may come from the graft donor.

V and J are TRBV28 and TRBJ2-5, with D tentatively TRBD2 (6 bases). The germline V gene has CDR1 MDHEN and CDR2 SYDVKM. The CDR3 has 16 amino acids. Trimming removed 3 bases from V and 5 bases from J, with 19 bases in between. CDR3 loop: CASSFGSRLARETQYF. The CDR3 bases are TGTGCCAGCAGTTTTGGATCCCGGCTAGCGAGGGAGACCCAGTACTTC.

The CDR3 sequence is CSAKVTGTETQYF. In DNA form, the CDR3 reads TGCAGTGCAAAGGTGACAGGGACAGAGACCCAGTACTTC. The rearrangement links TRBV20-1 to TRBJ2-5; 7 nucleotides line up with TRBD1. In germline, CDR1 is DFQATT, CDR2 SNEGSKA (reference sequence). The V and J ends lost 6 bases and 4 bases, in that order; junction bases with no gene match: 8. CDR3 length equals 13 residues.

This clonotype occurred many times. CDR3 nucleotides: TGTGCCAGCAGGCCCGGGGAGTTCAGTGAAGCTTTCTTT. It translates to CASRPGEFSEAFF. This chain uses TRBV12-3 or TRBV12-4 with TRBJ1-1; D not resolved. There are 13 residues in the CDR3. Trimming pared 6 bases from V and 7 bases from J, leaving 15 bases between.

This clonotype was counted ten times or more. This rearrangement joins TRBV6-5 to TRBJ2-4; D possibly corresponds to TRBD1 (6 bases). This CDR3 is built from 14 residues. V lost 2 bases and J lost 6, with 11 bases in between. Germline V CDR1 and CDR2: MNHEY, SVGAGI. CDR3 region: CASSYGRDINIQYF. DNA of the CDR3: TGTGCCAGCAGTTACGGCCGGGACATAAACATTCAGTACTTC.

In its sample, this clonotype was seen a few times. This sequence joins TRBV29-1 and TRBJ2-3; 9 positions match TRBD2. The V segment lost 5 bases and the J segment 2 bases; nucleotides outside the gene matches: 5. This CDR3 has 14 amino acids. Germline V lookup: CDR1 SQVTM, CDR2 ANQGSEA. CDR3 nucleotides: TGCAGCGTTAGCGGGGGGCGGTCCACAGATACGCAGTATTTT. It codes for CSVSGGRSTDTQYF.

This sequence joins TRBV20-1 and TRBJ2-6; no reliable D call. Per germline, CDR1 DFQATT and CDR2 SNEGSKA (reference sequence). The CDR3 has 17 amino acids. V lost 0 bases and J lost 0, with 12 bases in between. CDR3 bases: TGCAGTGCTAGAGATCCCCAAAGCCCCTCTGGGGCCAACGTCCTGACTTTC. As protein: CSARDPQSPSGANVLTF.

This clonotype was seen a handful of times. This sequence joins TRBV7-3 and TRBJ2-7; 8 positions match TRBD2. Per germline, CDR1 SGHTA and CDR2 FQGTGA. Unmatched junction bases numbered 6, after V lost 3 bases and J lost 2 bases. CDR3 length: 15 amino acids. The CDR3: CASSFQAGVPYEQYF. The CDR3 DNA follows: TGTGCCAGCAGCTTTCAAGCGGGGGTTCCCTACGAGCAGTACTTC. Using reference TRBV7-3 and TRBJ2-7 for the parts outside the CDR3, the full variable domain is GAGVSQTPSNKVTEKGKYVELRCDPISGHTALYWYRQSLGQGPEFLIYFQGTGAADDSGLPNDRFFAVRPEGSVSTLKIQRTERGDSAVYLCASSFQAGVPYEQYFGPGTRLTVT.

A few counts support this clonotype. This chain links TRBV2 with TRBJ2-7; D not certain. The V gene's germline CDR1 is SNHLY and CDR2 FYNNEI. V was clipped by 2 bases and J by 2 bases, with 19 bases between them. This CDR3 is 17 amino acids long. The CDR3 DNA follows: TGTGCCAGCAGTGAATCTCGTGGGCCTCTAGATCCCTACGAGCAGTACGTC. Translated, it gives CASSESRGPLDPYEQYV.

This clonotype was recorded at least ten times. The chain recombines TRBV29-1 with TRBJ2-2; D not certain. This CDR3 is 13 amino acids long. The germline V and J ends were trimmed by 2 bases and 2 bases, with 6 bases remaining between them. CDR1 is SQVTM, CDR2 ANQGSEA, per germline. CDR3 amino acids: CSVEWGNTGELFF. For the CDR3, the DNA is TGCAGCGTTGAATGGGGAAACACCGGGGAGCTGTTTTTT.

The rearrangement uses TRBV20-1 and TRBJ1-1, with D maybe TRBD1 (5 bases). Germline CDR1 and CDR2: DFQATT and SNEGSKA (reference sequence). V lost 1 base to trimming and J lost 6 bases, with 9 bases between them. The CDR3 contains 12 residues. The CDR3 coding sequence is TGCAGTGCTAGAGGTGCAGGGCCTGAAGCTTTCTTT. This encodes CSARGAGPEAFF.

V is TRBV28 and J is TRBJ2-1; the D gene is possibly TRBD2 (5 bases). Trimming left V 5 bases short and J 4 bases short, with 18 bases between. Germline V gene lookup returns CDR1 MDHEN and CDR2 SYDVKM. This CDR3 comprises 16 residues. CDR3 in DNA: TGTGCCAGCAGTCCCGTCCCCGACTATACGTACAATGAGCAGTTCTTC. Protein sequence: CASSPVPDYTYNEQFF.

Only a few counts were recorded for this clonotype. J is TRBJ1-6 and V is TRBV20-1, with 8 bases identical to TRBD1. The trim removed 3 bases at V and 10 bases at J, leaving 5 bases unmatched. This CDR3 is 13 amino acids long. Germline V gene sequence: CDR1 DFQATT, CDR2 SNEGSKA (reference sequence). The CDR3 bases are TGCAGTGCTAGTGGACAGGGAAGATCACCCCTCCACTTT. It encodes CSASGQGRSPLHF.

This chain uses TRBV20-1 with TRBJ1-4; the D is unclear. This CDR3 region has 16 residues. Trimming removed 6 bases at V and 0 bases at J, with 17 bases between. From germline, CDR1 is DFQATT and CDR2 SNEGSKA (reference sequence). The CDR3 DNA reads TGCAGTGCCCCAGACTCATCGAAGGCAACTAATGAAAAACTGTTTTTT. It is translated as CSAPDSSKATNEKLFF.

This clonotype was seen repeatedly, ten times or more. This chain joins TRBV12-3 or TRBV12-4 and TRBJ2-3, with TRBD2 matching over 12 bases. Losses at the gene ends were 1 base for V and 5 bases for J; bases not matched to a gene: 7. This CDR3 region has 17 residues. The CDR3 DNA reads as TGTGCCAGCAGTTTAGGGACTAGCGGGGCTGCGGTAGATACGCAGTATTTT. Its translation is CASSLGTSGAAVDTQYF.

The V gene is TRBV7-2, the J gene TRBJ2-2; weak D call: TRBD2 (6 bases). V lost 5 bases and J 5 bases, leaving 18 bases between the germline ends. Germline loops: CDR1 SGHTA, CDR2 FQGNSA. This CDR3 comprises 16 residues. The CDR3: CASSGLAGTLTGELFF. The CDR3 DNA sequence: TGTGCCAGCAGCGGTTTAGCCGGGACTTTGACCGGGGAGCTGTTTTTT.